These 6 T cell receptor beta chains share one sample of origin, sequenced in a study of cytomegalovirus exposure and HLA in healthy donors. Amplification used 60 Vbeta primers and 13 Jbeta primers. Clones were read by immunoSEQ multiplex PCR, and TCRdb kept only the in-frame ones, dropping some. This repertoire shows about 150,000 clones, 75% to 90% found once; its top ten account for less than 3.5%. Sequencing was carried out using PBMCs. Receptors originate from a woman aged 25 to 39 in good health and CMV-seronegative.

This chain uses TRBV7-2 with TRBJ1-6, with no clear D. Trimming took off 6 bases at V and 6 bases at J, with 12 bases between the two ends. The length of the CDR3 is 14 residues. From germline, CDR1 is SGHTA and CDR2 FQGNSA. For the CDR3, the DNA is TGTGCCAGCAGTCCAGGCGGGCTTAATTCACCCCTCCACTTT. Protein sequence: CASSPGGLNSPLHF.

This sequence joins TRBV5-5 and TRBJ2-1, with a weak D call TRBD2 (6 bases). V was trimmed by 3 bases and J by 8 bases, leaving 18 bases between them. CDR1 and CDR2 from the germline V gene are SGHKS and YYEKEE (reference sequence). CDR3 length equals 15 residues. For the CDR3, the DNA is TGTGCCAGCAGCTCGGTCGGGGGAAGTAGCGATGAGCAGTTCTTC. It translates to CASSSVGGSSDEQFF.

The chain uses TRBV30 and TRBJ1-3; the D is unclear. The CDR3 runs to 11 residues. Germline V lookup: CDR1 GTSNPN, CDR2 SVGIG (reference sequence). With 5 bases removed from V and 4 bases from J, the gap between germline ends came to 6 bases. Here the CDR3 DNA reads TGTGCCTGGGAAGCCGGAAACACCATATATTTT. Translating gives CAWEAGNTIYF.

The V gene is TRBV15, the J gene TRBJ2-7, with 7 positions matching TRBD1. This CDR3 region has 15 residues. V gave up 4 bases and J gave up 2 bases; unmatched junction bases: 8. CDR1 and CDR2 from the germline V gene are LNHNV and YYDKDF (reference sequence). The CDR3 coding sequence is TGTGCCACCAGCATATCCGGGACAGAGCCCTACGAGCAGTACTTC. It translates to CATSISGTEPYEQYF.

The chain is built from TRBV5-1 and TRBJ2-5, with D possibly TRBD2 on 5 matching bases. Germline values: CDR1 SGHRS, CDR2 YFSETQ. CDR3 length: 14 residues. V was clipped by 0 bases and J by 7 bases, with 13 bases between them. The CDR3 region is CASSLGLASGTQYF. CDR3 sequence (DNA): TGCGCCAGCAGCTTGGGGCTAGCCAGCGGGACCCAGTACTTC. Complete variable domain (other parts from reference TRBV5-1 and TRBJ2-5): KAGVTQTPRYLIKTRGQQVTLSCSPISGHRSVSWYQQTPGQGLQFLFEYFSETQRNKGNFPGRFSGRQFSNSRSEMNVSTLELGDSALYLCASSLGLASGTQYFGPGTRLLVL.

V and J are TRBV7-9 and TRBJ2-2; TRBD2 matches 13 bases. This CDR3 is 18 amino acids long. Germline V CDR1 and CDR2: SEHNR, FQNEAQ (reference sequence). The V and J ends lost 5 bases and 1 base, in that order; junction bases with no gene match: 7. CDR3 loop: CASSTPGTSGENTGELFF. DNA for the CDR3: TGTGCCAGCAGCACGCCCGGGACTAGCGGGGAGAACACCGGGGAGCTGTTTTTT.